In its sample, the clone carrying this T cell receptor (beta chain) was seen a few times. In TCRdb, the 5' RACE reads were re-called with MiXCR into one record per CDR3 protein. The sample lists about 76,000 distinct CDR3 sequences, about an eighth occurring once. This record comes from a study of early T cells in non-severe SARS-CoV-2 infection. Germline CDR1 and CDR2: SGHAT and FQNNGV. The CDR3 is 12 residues long. V shed 5 bases and J shed 5 bases, with 8 bases lying between them. The TCR sequence derives from an adult who was a healthcare worker with PCR-confirmed SARS-CoV-2 infection or an uninfected control (not recorded which). What was sequenced was whole blood. The genes are TRBV11-2 and TRBJ2-3; D ambiguous. CDR3 nucleotides: TGTGCCAGCAGCCGAAACCTAGATACGCAGTATTTT. The encoded protein is CASSRNLDTQYF.